This entry concerns a single T cell receptor beta chain. Sample-barcoded 5' priming and a J-beta primer mix drove a second PCR of about 6 to 12 cycles. TCRdb analysed the 5' RACE reads with MiXCR anew, one entry per CDR3 protein. The sample shows 600,000 to 900,000 distinct CDR3 sequences, 25% to 30% of them seen only once. Germline V gene data show CDR1 as MNHEY and CDR2 as SVGAGI. CDR3 length: 15 residues. With 6 bases clipped from V and 4 bases from J, the junction kept 10 bases outside the gene matches. This record belongs to a study of blood T cells in healthy people across ages. The same sample was also used in a study of T cells of mothers and their children. That source adds: Per mother, over 8 million TCR beta CDR3 reads were obtained; per child, roughly 2.8 million. Researchers report slightly higher, though non-significant, overlap in related mother-child pairs than in unrelated pairs.

This clonotype was sampled from a boy aged 10-17 years in good health. This chain joins TRBV6-5 and TRBJ2-7; 9 bases agree with TRBD1. Sequenced sample: blood. CDR3 DNA: TGTGCCAGCAGCCTGACAGGGGGGGAACCTTACGAGCAGTACTTC. This gives the protein CASSLTGGEPYEQYF.